One and the same sample provided the 32 T cell receptor beta chains below, sequenced in a study of pediatric ulcerative colitis. Clones were read by immunoSEQ multiplex PCR, and TCRdb kept only the in-frame ones, dropping some. The sample carries 20,000 to 30,000 clones, roughly 71% recorded once. During colonoscopy, one to two rectal pinch biopsies were collected. The material sequenced was gut tissue. The receptors were sampled from a boy aged 5-17 years with severe ulcerative colitis.

The chain is built from TRBV6-1 and TRBJ2-2; D not resolved. The V end lost 3 bases, the J end lost 8 bases, and 19 bases lay between the germline ends. Germline V CDR1 and CDR2: MNHNS, SASEGT. This CDR3 comprises 16 residues. This chain's CDR3 is CASSEGYPRYSGELFF. CDR3 nucleotide sequence: TGTGCCAGCAGTGAGGGCTATCCACGGTACTCGGGGGAGCTGTTTTTT.

The genes are TRBV6-5 and TRBJ1-1; a weak D match, TRBD1 (6 bases). Trimming removed 5 bases from V and 4 bases from J, with 17 bases in between. In germline, CDR1 is MNHEY, CDR2 SVGAGI. This CDR3 is 15 amino acids long. CDR3 sequence (DNA): TGTGCCAGCAGTCCAGGGACATCCGTCATCACTGAAGCTTTCTTT. It yields the protein CASSPGTSVITEAFF.

This chain connects TRBV25-1 to TRBJ2-7, with TRBD1 matching 7 bases. V was clipped by 4 bases and J by 2 bases; unmatched bases: 8. Germline lookup yields CDR1 MGHDK and CDR2 SYGVNS. The CDR3 is 15 amino acids. CDR3 in DNA: TGTGCCAGCAGTGGATCCGGGACAGCCACCTACGAGCAGTACTTC. It specifies CASSGSGTATYEQYF.

V is TRBV2 and J is TRBJ2-3, with D possibly being TRBD2 (6 bases). CDR3 length: 15 residues. Between the trimmed V and J ends, which lost 6 bases and 1 base, there was a span of 14 bases. Germline V gene sequence: CDR1 SNHLY, CDR2 FYNNEI. CDR3 sequence reads: CASRDGGTGTDTQYF. The CDR3 DNA reads TGTGCCAGCAGGGACGGCGGGACCGGCACAGATACGCAGTATTTT.

V usage is TRBV6-1 and J usage is TRBJ2-1, with TRBD2 identical over 8 bases. The germline V gene has CDR1 MNHNS and CDR2 SASEGT. CDR3 size: 13 residues. J was trimmed by 6 bases and V by 8 bases; bases with no gene match: 6. The chain's CDR3 is CASRLAQINEQFF. The CDR3 DNA follows: TGTGCCAGCCGACTAGCGCAAATCAATGAGCAGTTCTTC.

V and J are TRBV12-5 and TRBJ2-1; TRBD1 is a possible D gene (6 bases). The CDR3 runs to 16 residues. Germline V lookup: CDR1 LGHNT, CDR2 FRNRAP. The ends were cut back, 3 bases at V and 0 bases at J, with 12 bases in the middle. This CDR3 is CASGFTGQSSYNEQFF. The CDR3, as DNA: TGTGCTAGTGGTTTCACAGGACAGAGCTCCTACAATGAGCAGTTCTTC.

The DNA of the CDR3 is TGTGCCAGCAGTGCAGGGTTCGGGACTGAAGCTTTCTTT. This translates into CASSAGFGTEAFF. The V gene is TRBV25-1, the J gene TRBJ1-1; a possible D gene is TRBD1 (5 bases). Germline V gives CDR1 MGHDK, CDR2 SYGVNS. Deletions cut 4 bases from V and 5 bases from J, with 11 bases between. This CDR3 region has 13 residues.

This sequence joins TRBV13 and TRBJ2-3, with D perhaps given as TRBD1 or TRBD2 (6 bases each). Germline CDR1 and CDR2: PRHDT and FYEKMQ (reference sequence). The CDR3 extends over 16 amino acids. The V end was cut by 2 bases, the J end by 2 bases, with 14 bases between. The CDR3 sequence: CASSLLSGGFTDTQYF. For the CDR3, the DNA is TGTGCCAGCAGCTTATTGTCCGGGGGCTTCACAGATACGCAGTATTTT.

The rearrangement links TRBV6-5 to TRBJ2-7; D gene unclear. Trimming removed 0 bases from V and 6 bases from J, with 9 bases in between. Germline values: CDR1 MNHEY, CDR2 SVGAGI. The CDR3 spans 13 residues. In DNA, the CDR3 is TGTGCCAGCAGTTACTCGCCTCAGCGCGAGCAGTACTTC. It specifies CASSYSPQREQYF.

This clone was observed a few times. The chain employs TRBV6-1 and TRBJ1-1, with a weak D call TRBD1 (6 bases). The CDR3 loop spans 15 amino acids. The ends were cut back, 2 bases at V and 3 bases at J, with 13 bases in the middle. Germline V gene data show CDR1 as MNHNS and CDR2 as SASEGT. The CDR3 protein is CASSELRTAYTEAFF. CDR3 coding DNA: TGTGCCAGCAGTGAATTGAGGACAGCTTACACTGAAGCTTTCTTT.

J is TRBJ2-3 and V is TRBV7-3; 14 nucleotides align to TRBD2. CDR1 is SGHTA, CDR2 FQGTGA, per germline. Trimming removed 4 bases from V and 5 bases from J; junction bases left unmatched: 2. The CDR3 is 15 amino acids. The CDR3 protein is CASSSTSGRGDTQYF. CDR3 coding DNA: TGTGCCAGCAGCTCGACTAGCGGGAGGGGAGATACGCAGTATTTT.

The CDR3 loop is CASSPGGGRSYEQYF. In nucleotides, the CDR3 is TGTGCCAGCAGCCCTGGAGGGGGCCGGTCCTACGAGCAGTACTTC. This chain uses TRBV6-5 with TRBJ2-7, with a weak D call TRBD1 (7 bases). The germline gives CDR1 MNHEY, CDR2 SVGAGI. The CDR3 extends over 15 amino acids. V was shortened by 6 bases and J by 1 base, with 16 bases between the two germline ends.

The sample holds one count of this clone. The chain is built from TRBV14 and TRBJ1-2, with D perhaps matching TRBD1 (5 bases). Trimming pared 1 base from V and 8 bases from J, leaving 11 bases between. Germline V gene sequence: CDR1 SGHDN, CDR2 FVKESK. The CDR3 is made up of 13 amino acids. The CDR3 bases are TGTGCCAGCAGCCAAGCTAGAGGGGCGGGCTACACCTTC. This sequence encodes CASSQARGAGYTF.

The table lists this clone with a few counts. The chain links TRBV2 to TRBJ2-7; 9 bases agree with TRBD1. From germline, CDR1 is SNHLY and CDR2 FYNNEI. The CDR3 runs 15 residues. Trimming removed 5 bases from V and 5 bases from J; junction bases left unmatched: 10. CDR3 region: CASSQMDRGGDEQYF. CDR3 coding DNA: TGTGCCAGCAGTCAAATGGACAGGGGAGGGGACGAGCAGTACTTC. Using reference TRBV2 and TRBJ2-7 for the parts outside the CDR3, the full variable domain is EPEVTQTPSHQVTQMGQEVILRCVPISNHLYFYWYRQILGQKVEFLVSFYNNEISEKSEIFDDQFSVERPDGSNFTLKIRSTKLEDSAMYFCASSQMDRGGDEQYFGPGTRLTVT.

The CDR3 coding sequence is TGTGCCAGCTCACCCGCGGGCGCAGATACGCAGTATTTT. It is translated as CASSPAGADTQYF. The V call is TRBV18, the J call TRBJ2-3, with D possibly matching TRBD2 (5 bases). The CDR3 has 13 amino acids. Germline CDR1 is KGHSH and CDR2 is LQKENI. The germline V and J ends were trimmed by 3 bases and 4 bases, with 8 bases remaining between them.

The V call is TRBV27, the J call TRBJ2-7, with 8 nucleotides matching TRBD2. This CDR3 has 15 residues. From germline, CDR1 is MNHEY and CDR2 SMNVEV (reference sequence). V shed 2 bases, J shed 8 bases, and the junction held 11 bases outside the gene matches. CDR3 sequence reads: CASSLQSAGESQQYF. The DNA of the CDR3 is TGTGCCAGCAGTTTACAGTCAGCGGGAGAATCGCAGCAGTACTTC.

The chain joins TRBV6-1 to TRBJ2-2; unclear D gene. Germline-derived CDR1 and CDR2 are MNHNS and SASEGT. The CDR3 has 14 amino acids. The V gene lost 7 bases and the J gene lost 3 bases, with 12 bases spanning the gap. The CDR3 here is CASTPLWDTGELFF. The CDR3 coding sequence is TGTGCCAGCACCCCCCTTTGGGACACCGGGGAGCTGTTTTTT.

A note on this clone: This specimen includes other DNA sequences encoding the same CDR3. The chain is built from TRBV6-4 and TRBJ2-3; D assignment may be TRBD1 or TRBD2 (5 bases each). V lost 0 bases and J lost 1, with 5 bases in between. Looked up from germline, CDR1 is MRHNA and CDR2 is SNTAGT. The CDR3 covers 14 residues. CDR3 amino acids: CASSDSGGTDTQYF. The CDR3 coding sequence is TGTGCCAGCAGTGACTCGGGGGGCACAGATACGCAGTATTTT.

The chain has TRBV12-5 and TRBJ2-2; TRBD2 agrees at 7 bases. V gave up 0 bases and J gave up 4 bases; unmatched junction bases: 11. The CDR3 loop spans 18 amino acids. Per germline, CDR1 LGHNT and CDR2 FRNRAP. This chain's CDR3 is CASGLVPLAVLPTGELFF. CDR3 sequence (DNA): TGTGCTAGTGGTTTGGTACCTCTAGCGGTTTTACCCACCGGGGAGCTGTTTTTT.

A few counts support this clone. This chain uses TRBV6-6 with TRBJ2-1; D may be TRBD1 or TRBD2 (6 bases each). The CDR3 covers 14 residues. Germline CDR1 is MNHNY and CDR2 is SVGAGI (reference sequence). V shed 7 bases and J shed 6 bases, with 16 bases lying between them. In DNA form, the CDR3 reads TGTGCCAGCAATGAGGGGGAGGTCTTCAATGAGCAGTTCTTC. Translating it yields CASNEGEVFNEQFF.

The chain joins TRBV19 to TRBJ1-2; D possibly corresponds to TRBD1 (6 bases). The germline V gene encodes CDR1 LNHDA and CDR2 SQIVND (reference sequence). Deletions cut 8 bases from V and 2 bases from J, with 18 bases between. There are 15 residues in the CDR3. The CDR3 bases are TGTGCCAGTCGTGAGGAAACAGGGCTGAACTATGGCTACACCTTC. It is translated as CASREETGLNYGYTF.

The rearrangement uses TRBV7-2 and TRBJ2-1; D might be TRBD2 (6 bases). Germline values: CDR1 SGHTA, CDR2 FQGNSA. Trimming took off 5 bases at V and 0 bases at J, with 14 bases between the two ends. This CDR3 has 16 residues. CDR3 residues: CASSISGGSSYNEQFF. CDR3 coding DNA: TGTGCCAGCAGCATAAGCGGAGGGAGCTCCTACAATGAGCAGTTCTTC.

There are a few counts of this clone. The chain employs TRBV5-8 and TRBJ2-7; D unresolved. The V gene's germline CDR1 is SGHTS and CDR2 YDEGEE. This CDR3 contains 12 residues. Trimming pared 4 bases from V and 7 bases from J, leaving 12 bases between. Here the CDR3 reads CASSPMVREQYF. Here the CDR3 DNA reads TGTGCCAGCAGCCCGATGGTCCGGGAGCAGTACTTC. The full variable domain, in which reference TRBV5-8 and TRBJ2-7 provide the parts outside the CDR3, is EAGVTQSPTHLIKTRGQQATLRCSPISGHTSVYWYQQALGLGLQFLLWYDEGEERNRGNFPPRFSGRQFPNYSSELNVNALELEDSALYLCASSPMVREQYFGPGTRLTVT.

The chain uses TRBV25-1 and TRBJ2-1; TRBD1 matches at 8 bases. With V trimmed by 5 bases and J by 5 bases, 8 bases remained unmatched. The V gene's germline CDR1 is MGHDK and CDR2 SYGVNS. This CDR3 comprises 15 residues. CDR3 sequence: CASSMDRDMDNEQFF. CDR3 nucleotides: TGTGCCAGCAGTATGGACAGGGATATGGACAATGAGCAGTTCTTC.

The chain links TRBV6-1 to TRBJ2-6, with D maybe TRBD1 (5 bases). The CDR3 is made up of 14 amino acids. Trimming pared 6 bases from V and 0 bases from J, leaving 6 bases between. Germline V CDR1 and CDR2: MNHNS, SASEGT. Here the CDR3 DNA reads TGTGCCAGCAGGGACACCTCTGGGGCCAACGTCCTGACTTTC. It specifies CASRDTSGANVLTF.

V gene TRBV7-3 combines with J gene TRBJ2-1, with 9 positions matching TRBD1. CDR3 length: 16 residues. The germline gives CDR1 SGHTA, CDR2 FQGTGA. Germline trimming cut 5 bases from V and 0 bases from J; bases unmatched to any gene: 5. The CDR3 here is CASSTGTGSSYNEQFF. The CDR3 DNA sequence: TGTGCCAGCAGCACCGGGACAGGGTCCTCCTACAATGAGCAGTTCTTC.

The J gene is TRBJ2-1, the V gene TRBV6-5; TRBD2 matches at 8 bases. From germline, CDR1 is MNHEY and CDR2 SVGAGI. The V gene end was trimmed by 6 bases and the J gene end by 8 bases; junction bases not matched to a gene: 9. This CDR3 region has 14 residues. CDR3 in DNA: TGTGCCAGCAGCTCCGGGACTAGGTTTCATGAGCAGTTCTTC. Its translation is CASSSGTRFHEQFF.

V usage is TRBV6-1 and J usage is TRBJ2-3; D may match TRBD1 or TRBD2 (7 bases each). This CDR3 is built from 12 residues. The V end was cut by 1 base, the J end by 15 bases, with 14 bases between. Germline assignment: CDR1 MNHNS and CDR2 SASEGT. The DNA of the CDR3 is TGTGCCAGCAGTGAAGGCAGGGGGGGTGGATATTTT. It yields the protein CASSEGRGGGYF.

The chain links TRBV6-4 to TRBJ1-2; no reliable D call. V dropped 4 bases and J dropped 7 bases, with 13 bases sitting between them. The CDR3 runs to 13 residues. Looked up from germline, CDR1 is MRHNA and CDR2 is SNTAGT. The CDR3 here is CASSALDGVGYTF. In nucleotides, the CDR3 is TGTGCCAGCAGTGCGTTGGATGGGGTTGGCTACACCTTC.

The J gene is TRBJ1-1, the V gene TRBV29-1, with D maybe TRBD1 (6 bases). The germline V and J ends were trimmed by 1 base and 3 bases, with 18 bases remaining between them. CDR1 is SQVTM and CDR2 is ANQGSEA in the germline V gene. This CDR3 has 16 amino acids. This CDR3 reads CSVEGLGGERYTEAFF. Here the CDR3 DNA reads TGCAGCGTTGAAGGCCTGGGGGGCGAGAGGTACACTGAAGCTTTCTTT.

This sequence joins TRBV29-1 and TRBJ1-1; possibly TRBD1 for D (6 bases). CDR1 SQVTM and CDR2 ANQGSEA come from the germline V gene. Between the trimmed V and J ends, which lost 6 bases and 6 bases, there was a span of 14 bases. The CDR3 has 12 amino acids. The CDR3: CSVGRQAPEAFF. The CDR3 region has the DNA TGCAGCGTGGGACGACAGGCCCCTGAAGCTTTCTTT.

This chain joins TRBV30 and TRBJ2-7; tentatively, D is TRBD1 (5 bases). CDR1 and CDR2 from the germline V gene are GTSNPN and SVGIG (reference sequence). V gave up 3 bases and J gave up 3 bases, with 6 bases separating them. The CDR3 spans 11 residues. CDR3 loop: CAWRGLYEQYF. CDR3 DNA: TGTGCCTGGAGGGGGCTCTACGAGCAGTACTTC.